This T cell receptor (beta chain) emerged from a study of T cells expressing NK-cell markers. TCRdb derives one entry per CDR3 protein from the 5' RACE reads, leaving out DNA. The sample holds under 500,000 distinct CDR3 sequences. Germline loops: CDR1 MNHEY, CDR2 SMNVEV (reference sequence). The CDR3 extends over 15 amino acids. The receptor was isolated from a woman between 18 and 70 years old in good health. The sequencing sample was made of blood T cells: a sorted CD56 or NKG2C T cell subset, CD4+ or CD8+ T cells, or bulk PBMC T cells (not recorded which). The rearrangement uses TRBV27 and TRBJ2-3; TCRdb indicates TRBD2, and absent DNA this call remains unverified. CDR3 protein: CASFPLAGFTDTQYF.